This T cell receptor beta chain emerged from a study of blood T cell repertoires in COVID-19 (TCRdb year 2020). Background for the entire study: Samples from collaborators originated in the United States, Italy and Spain and spanned both the acute and convalescent phases of COVID-19. The prospective study material was composed of cDNA or gDNA derived from T cells, B-cell-depleted T cells, or PBMCs. The dataset comprised deeply sampled blood TCRbeta repertoires from subjects exposed to, actively infected with, or recovered from COVID-19. The repertoires were released in a freely available public database intended as a resource for research on the immune response to SARS-CoV-2. Samples were obtained from the ongoing ImmuneRACE study (first 160 participants) and from roughly 1,300 subjects provided by 6 global collaborators. A de-identified subject ID, COVID-19 status, age in years and sex were almost always included in the sample metadata. HLA class I and class II types, where available, came from metadata supplied by the sample provider rather than from assay-based typing. Paper-wide results and their limitations: Clinical and demographic metadata were provided uncurated, with the amount varying by source and participant.

The immunoSEQ Assay, a bias-controlled multiplex PCR, was used to amplify TCRbeta CDR3 regions from genomic DNA. From the authors' description of their analysis: The number of nucleated cells in each sample was estimated from the amplification of reference gene primers within the assay. To quantify the absolute abundance of each unique TCRbeta CDR3 rearrangement, sequence reads were collapsed and filtered. For each sample, productive Simpson clonality was calculated by taking the square root of Simpson's diversity index across productive rearrangements. Held by TCRdb, this immuneACCESS table contains in-frame sequences only and omits some clones. Under half of the omission traces to an unresolved V gene where checked; the cause of the rest is unknown. V and J calls and clone size are as listed in that table; D and trimming were resolved from the DNA. This sample lists some 59,000 clones; 80% were detected once. The top ten constitute about a fifth of the sample.

At one collaborating source in Seattle, patients were enrolled during active infection and were followed longitudinally through the course of disease. Collaborating institutions collected whole blood in K2EDTA tubes following their own protocols. For TCRbeta analysis, collaborators shipped samples in one of three forms: frozen whole blood, isolated PBMCs, or DNA extracted from either of those sample types. As to this clone: It has no known antigen specificity. No quality values exist for individual bases; no much larger clone is one base distant.

The germline V gene specifies SGHRS as CDR1 and YFSETQ as CDR2. V loses 6 bases of germline sequence and J loses 5 bases, and the interval between the two ends is 7 bases. The CDR3 contains 11 residues, cysteine and phenylalanine counted. Of all the DNA, just the CDR3 is kept, 33 bases in frame from base 1. The rearrangement combines TRBV5-1 with TRBJ2-3; confidence is insufficient to name the D gene. This clonotype originated in a man aged 25-45 years with COVID-19, enrolled during active disease. Sequencing input: peripheral blood. The nucleotides are TGCGCCAGCATGTCACAAGATACGCAGTATTTT. This encodes CASMSQDTQYF.